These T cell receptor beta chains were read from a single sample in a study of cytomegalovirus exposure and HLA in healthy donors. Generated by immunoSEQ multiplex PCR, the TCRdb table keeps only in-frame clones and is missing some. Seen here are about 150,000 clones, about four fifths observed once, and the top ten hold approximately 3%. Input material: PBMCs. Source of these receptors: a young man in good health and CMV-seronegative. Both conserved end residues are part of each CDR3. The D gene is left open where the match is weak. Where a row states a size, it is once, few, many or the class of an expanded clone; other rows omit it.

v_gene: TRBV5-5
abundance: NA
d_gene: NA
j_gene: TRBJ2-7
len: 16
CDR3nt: TGTGCCAGCAGCTTGGCAGGCAGGGGGGTCCTCTACGAGCAGTACTTC
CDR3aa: CASSLAGRGVLYEQYF

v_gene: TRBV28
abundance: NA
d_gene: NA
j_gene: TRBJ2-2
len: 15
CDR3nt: TGTGCCAGCACGGTGGCAGGGCAGAACACCGGGGAGCTGTTTTTT
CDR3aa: CASTVAGQNTGELFF

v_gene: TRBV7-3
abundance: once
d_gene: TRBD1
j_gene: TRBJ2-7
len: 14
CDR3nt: TGTGCCAGCAGCCCGACAGGGAGCTCCTACGAGCAGTACTTC
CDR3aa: CASSPTGSSYEQYF

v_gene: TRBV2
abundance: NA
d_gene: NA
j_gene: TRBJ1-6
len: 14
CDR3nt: TGTGCCAGCAGTGTACTCAGTGGAGATTCACCCCTCCACTTT
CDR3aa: CASSVLSGDSPLHF

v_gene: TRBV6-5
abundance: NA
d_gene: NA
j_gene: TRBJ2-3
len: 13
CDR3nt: TGTGCCAGCAGCGAGAGCCGACTCCTTACGCAGTATTTT
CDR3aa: CASSESRLLTQYF

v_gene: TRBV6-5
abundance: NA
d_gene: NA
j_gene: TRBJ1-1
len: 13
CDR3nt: TGTGCCAGCACGGCAGGCAGGAACACTGAAGCTTTCTTT
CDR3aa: CASTAGRNTEAFF

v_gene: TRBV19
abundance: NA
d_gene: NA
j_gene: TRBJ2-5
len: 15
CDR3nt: TGTGCCAGTAGTACGTGGGCAGGGAAGGGAGAGACCCAGTACTTC
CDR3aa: CASSTWAGKGETQYF

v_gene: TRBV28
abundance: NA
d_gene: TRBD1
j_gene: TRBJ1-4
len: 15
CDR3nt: TGTGCCAGCAGTTTGGGGGGGACAGGGGAAGAAAAACTGTTTTTT
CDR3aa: CASSLGGTGEEKLFF

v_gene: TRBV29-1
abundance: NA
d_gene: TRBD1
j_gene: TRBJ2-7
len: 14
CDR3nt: TGCAGCGTTGTCGGACAGGGTAGTTCATACGAGCAGTACTTC
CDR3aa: CSVVGQGSSYEQYF

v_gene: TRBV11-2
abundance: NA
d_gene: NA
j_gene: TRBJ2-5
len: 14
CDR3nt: TGTGCCAGCAGCTTAGGGACAGCACAAGAGACCCAGTACTTC
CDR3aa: CASSLGTAQETQYF

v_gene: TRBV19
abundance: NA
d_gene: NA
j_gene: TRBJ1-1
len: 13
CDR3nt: TGTGCCAGTAGGAACACGCCGGGAACTGAAGCTTTCTTT
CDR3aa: CASRNTPGTEAFF

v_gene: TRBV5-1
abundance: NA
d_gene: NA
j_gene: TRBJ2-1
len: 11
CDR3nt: TGCGCCAGCAGCTGGGCTAATGAGCAGTTCTTC
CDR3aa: CASSWANEQFF

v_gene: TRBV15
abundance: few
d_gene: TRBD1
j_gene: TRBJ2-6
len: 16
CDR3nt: TGTGCCACCAGCGGACAGGGGGCCTCTGGGGCCAACGGCCTGACTTTC
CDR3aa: CATSGQGASGANGLTF

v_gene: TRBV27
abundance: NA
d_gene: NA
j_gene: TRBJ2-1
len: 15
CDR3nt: TGTGCCAGCAGTCTCTCCAGGGCGACCTACAATGAGCAGTTCTTC
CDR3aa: CASSLSRATYNEQFF

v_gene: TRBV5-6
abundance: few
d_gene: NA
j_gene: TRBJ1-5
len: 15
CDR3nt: TGTGCCAGCAGTTTACAGAGTTATAGCAATCAGCCCCAGCATTTT
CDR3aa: CASSLQSYSNQPQHF

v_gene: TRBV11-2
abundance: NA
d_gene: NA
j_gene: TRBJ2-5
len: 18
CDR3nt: TGTGCCAGCAGCTTAGATGCCGTTGGACAGCCGTACCAAGAGACCCAGTACTTC
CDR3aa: CASSLDAVGQPYQETQYF

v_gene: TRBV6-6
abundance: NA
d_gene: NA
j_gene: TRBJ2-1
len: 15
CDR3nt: TGTGCCAGCGGTCCCTCGAGGGTCTTCTACAATGAGCAGTTCTTC
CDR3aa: CASGPSRVFYNEQFF

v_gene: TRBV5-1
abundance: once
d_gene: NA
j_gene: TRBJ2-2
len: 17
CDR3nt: TGCGCCAGCAGCTTACCTTCCGGGTTCGTGAACACCGGGGAGCTGTTTTTT
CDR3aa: CASSLPSGFVNTGELFF

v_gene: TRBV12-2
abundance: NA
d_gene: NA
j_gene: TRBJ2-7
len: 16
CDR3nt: TGTGCAAGTCGCCTAGTAAGCGGGGGGAGCTCCTACGAGCAGTACTTC
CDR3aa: CASRLVSGGSSYEQYF

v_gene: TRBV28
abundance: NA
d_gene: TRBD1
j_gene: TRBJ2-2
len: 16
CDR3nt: TGTGCCAGCAGTTTATCCCCCGCGACAGGGACCGGGGAGCTGTTTTTT
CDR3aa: CASSLSPATGTGELFF

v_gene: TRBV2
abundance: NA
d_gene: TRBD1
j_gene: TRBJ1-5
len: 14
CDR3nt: TGTGCCAGCACTGGTACAGGGGGCTCTCAGCCCCAGCATTTT
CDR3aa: CASTGTGGSQPQHF

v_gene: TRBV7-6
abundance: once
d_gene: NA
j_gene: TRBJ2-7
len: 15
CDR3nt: TGTGCCAGCACCCCCGGTGGGGGCGGTGGGTACGAGCAGTACTTC
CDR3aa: CASTPGGGGGYEQYF

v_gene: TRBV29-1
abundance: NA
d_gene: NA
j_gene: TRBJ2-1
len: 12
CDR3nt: TGCAGCGTTGAAGCCAGACAGAGTGAGCAGTTCTTC
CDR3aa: CSVEARQSEQFF

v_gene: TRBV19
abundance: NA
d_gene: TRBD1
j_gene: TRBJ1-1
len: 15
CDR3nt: TGTGCCAGTAAGTATGGTGACAGGGTGAACACTGAAGCTTTCTTT
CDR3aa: CASKYGDRVNTEAFF

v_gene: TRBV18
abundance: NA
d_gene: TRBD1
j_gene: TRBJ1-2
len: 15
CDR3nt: TGTGCCAGCTCACCATCGGACAGGGCGTACTATGGCTACACCTTC
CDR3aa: CASSPSDRAYYGYTF

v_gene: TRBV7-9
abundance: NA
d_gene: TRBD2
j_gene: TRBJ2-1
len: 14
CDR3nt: TGTGCCAGCAGCTTGGGGGGGAGCTACAATGAGCAGTTCTTC
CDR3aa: CASSLGGSYNEQFF

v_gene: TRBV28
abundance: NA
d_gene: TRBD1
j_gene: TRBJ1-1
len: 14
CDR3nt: TGTGCCAGCGGACAGGGGAGTTTGAACACTGAAGCTTTCTTT
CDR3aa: CASGQGSLNTEAFF

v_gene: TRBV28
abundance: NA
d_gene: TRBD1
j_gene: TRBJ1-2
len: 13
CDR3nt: TGTGCCAGCAGATACAGGACAGGGCATGGCTACACCTTC
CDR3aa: CASRYRTGHGYTF

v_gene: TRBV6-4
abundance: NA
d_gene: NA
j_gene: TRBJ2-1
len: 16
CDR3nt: TGTGCCAGCAGTGACTCGGGCAGGGCGCTTATCAATGAGCAGTTCTTC
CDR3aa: CASSDSGRALINEQFF

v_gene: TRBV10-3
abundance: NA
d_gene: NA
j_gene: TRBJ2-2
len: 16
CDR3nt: TGTGCCATCAGTGGGGCGGGACTTTCGGGCACCGGGGAGCTGTTTTTT
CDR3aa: CAISGAGLSGTGELFF

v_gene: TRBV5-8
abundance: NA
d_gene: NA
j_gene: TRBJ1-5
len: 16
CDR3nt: TGTGCCAGCAGCTTGTCCCGTAGCAGTGGCAATCAGCCCCAGCATTTT
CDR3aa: CASSLSRSSGNQPQHF

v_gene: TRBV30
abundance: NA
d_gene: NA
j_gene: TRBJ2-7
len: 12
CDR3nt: TGTGCCTGGAGTCCCTACCCCTACGAGCAGTACTTC
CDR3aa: CAWSPYPYEQYF

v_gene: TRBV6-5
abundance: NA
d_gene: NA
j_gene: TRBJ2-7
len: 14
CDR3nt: TGTGCCAGCAGTGACTCCACTTCCGGGTCGGGGCAGTACTTC
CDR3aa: CASSDSTSGSGQYF

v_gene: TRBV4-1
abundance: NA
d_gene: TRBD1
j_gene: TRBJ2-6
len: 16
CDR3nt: TGCGCCAGCAGCCTTAGGGACAGGTTCGGGGCCAACGGCCTGACTTTC
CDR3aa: CASSLRDRFGANGLTF

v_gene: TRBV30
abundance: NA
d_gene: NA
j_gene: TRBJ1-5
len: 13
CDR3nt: TGTGCCTGGAGTTCCGACGGAGATGGGCCCCAGCATTTT
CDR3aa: CAWSSDGDGPQHF

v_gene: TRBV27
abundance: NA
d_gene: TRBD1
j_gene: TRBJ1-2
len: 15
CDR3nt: TGTGCCAGCAGTTTAAACAGGGGGCAAGCCTATGGCTACACCTTC
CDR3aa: CASSLNRGQAYGYTF

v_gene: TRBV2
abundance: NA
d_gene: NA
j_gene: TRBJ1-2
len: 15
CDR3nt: TGTGCCAGCAGTGAAGAGGGAGGTCCAGGTAAACGCTACACCTTC
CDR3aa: CASSEEGGPGKRYTF

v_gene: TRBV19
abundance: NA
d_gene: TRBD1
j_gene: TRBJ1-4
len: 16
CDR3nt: TGTGCCAGTAGTAGTGGGACAGCCCCAGGCTCTGAAAAACTGTTTTTT
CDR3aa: CASSSGTAPGSEKLFF

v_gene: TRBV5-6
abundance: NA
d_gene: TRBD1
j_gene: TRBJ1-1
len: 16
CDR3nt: TGTGCCAGCAGCTTGCTATGGACAGGGGCAAGCAGTGAAGCTTTCTTT
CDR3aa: CASSLLWTGASSEAFF

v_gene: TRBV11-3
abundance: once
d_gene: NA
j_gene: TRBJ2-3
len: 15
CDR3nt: TGTGCCAGCAGCTTGAGGCGGGGCAGCACAGATACGCAGTATTTT
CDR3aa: CASSLRRGSTDTQYF

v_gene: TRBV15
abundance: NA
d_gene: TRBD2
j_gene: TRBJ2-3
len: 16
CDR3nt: TGTGCCACCAGCGCCCGTAGCGGGGGGCCCACAGATACGCAGTATTTT
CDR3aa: CATSARSGGPTDTQYF

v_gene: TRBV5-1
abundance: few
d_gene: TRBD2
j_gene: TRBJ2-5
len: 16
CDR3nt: TGCGCCAGCAGCTTGGGGCTAGCGGGGGGGCAAGAGACCCAGTACTTC
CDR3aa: CASSLGLAGGQETQYF

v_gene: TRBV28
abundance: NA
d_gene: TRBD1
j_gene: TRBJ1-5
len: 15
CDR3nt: TGTGCCAGCAGTTTAGGACAGGGGGCGAATCAGCCCCAGCATTTT
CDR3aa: CASSLGQGANQPQHF

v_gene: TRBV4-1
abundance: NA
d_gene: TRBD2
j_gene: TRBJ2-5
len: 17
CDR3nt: TGCGCCAGCAGCCAAGAATGGGGGACTACCCTCCAAGAGACCCAGTACTTC
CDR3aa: CASSQEWGTTLQETQYF

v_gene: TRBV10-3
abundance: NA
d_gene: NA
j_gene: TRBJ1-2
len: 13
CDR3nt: TGTGCCATCAGGACAGGCGGAGTGGATGGCTACACCTTC
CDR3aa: CAIRTGGVDGYTF

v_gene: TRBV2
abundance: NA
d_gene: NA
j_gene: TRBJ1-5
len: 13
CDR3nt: TGTGCCAGCAACGGACAGCAGAATCAGCCCCAGCATTTT
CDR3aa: CASNGQQNQPQHF

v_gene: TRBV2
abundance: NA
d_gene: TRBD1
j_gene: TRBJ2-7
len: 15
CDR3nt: TGTGCCAGCCTGAGAACAGGGGGAGCCCCATACGAGCAGTACTTC
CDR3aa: CASLRTGGAPYEQYF

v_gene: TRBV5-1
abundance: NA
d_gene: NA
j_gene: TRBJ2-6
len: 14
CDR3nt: TGCGCCAGCAGCATAGACTCTGGGGCCAACGGCCTGACTTTC
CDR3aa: CASSIDSGANGLTF

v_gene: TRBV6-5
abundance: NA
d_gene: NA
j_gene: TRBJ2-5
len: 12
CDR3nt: TGTGCCAGCAGCGGGAGCGGGCAGACCCAGTACTTC
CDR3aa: CASSGSGQTQYF

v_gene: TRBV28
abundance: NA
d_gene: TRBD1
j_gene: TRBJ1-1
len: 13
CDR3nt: TGTGCCACCGAACCGGGACAGGGGGTGTACGCTTTCTTT
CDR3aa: CATEPGQGVYAFF

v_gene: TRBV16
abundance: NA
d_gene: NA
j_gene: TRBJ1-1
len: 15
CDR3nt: TGTGCTACCGCTGGCCGTGGGAGCAAGAACACTGAAGCTTTCTTT
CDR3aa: CATAGRGSKNTEAFF

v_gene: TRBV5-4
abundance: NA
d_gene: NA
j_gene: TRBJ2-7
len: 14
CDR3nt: TGTGCCAGCAGCTTGGACCGGAGCTCCTACGAGCAGTACTTC
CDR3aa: CASSLDRSSYEQYF

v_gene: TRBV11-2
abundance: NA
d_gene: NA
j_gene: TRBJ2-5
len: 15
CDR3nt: TGTGCCAGCAGCTCCGGACGGAGGTATCAAGAGACCCAGTACTTC
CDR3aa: CASSSGRRYQETQYF

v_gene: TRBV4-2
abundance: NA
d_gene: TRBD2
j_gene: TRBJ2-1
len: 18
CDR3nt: TGTGCCAGCAGCCAGATTCCGTCTAGCGGGGGGGTGGTTGGTGAGCAGTTCTTC
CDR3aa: CASSQIPSSGGVVGEQFF

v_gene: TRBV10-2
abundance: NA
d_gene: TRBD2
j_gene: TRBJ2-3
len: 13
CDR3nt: TGCGCCAGCAGGACTAGCAACACAGATACGCAGTATTTT
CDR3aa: CASRTSNTDTQYF

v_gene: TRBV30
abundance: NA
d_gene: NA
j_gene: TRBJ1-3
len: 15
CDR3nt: TGTGCCTGGAGTGTAGCCAGGGTAGGTGGAAACACCATATATTTT
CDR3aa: CAWSVARVGGNTIYF

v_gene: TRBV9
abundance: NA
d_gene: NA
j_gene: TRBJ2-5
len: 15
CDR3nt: TGTGCCAGCAGCGTAGGTGAGCTGGAGCAAGAGACCCAGTACTTC
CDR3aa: CASSVGELEQETQYF

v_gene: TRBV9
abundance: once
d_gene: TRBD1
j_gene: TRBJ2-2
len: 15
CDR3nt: TGTGCCAGCAGCGGGGGGACAGGGGTTAACGGGGAGCTGTTTTTT
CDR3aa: CASSGGTGVNGELFF

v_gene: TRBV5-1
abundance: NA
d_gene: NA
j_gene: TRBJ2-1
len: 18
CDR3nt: TGCGCCAGCAGCTCGGCCTCTCCGGGGGACGGAGGAAACAATGAGCAGTTCTTC
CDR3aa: CASSSASPGDGGNNEQFF